This record looks at one T cell receptor beta chain sequence and its context. As handled by the study authors: Amplification with reference gene primers provided the estimates of nucleated cell counts. Sequenced by immunoSEQ multiplex PCR; TCRdb stores in-frame clones only, minus some. V, J and clone size are those of that table, while D and trimming were read from the DNA. The sample lists over 300,000 clones; 70% to 90% were seen once. This sample stems from a study of blood T cell repertoires in COVID-19. Whole-study context: T cells, B-cell-depleted T cells, or PBMCs provided the cDNA or gDNA that served as material.

The germline V gene encodes CDR1 LGHNA and CDR2 YNFKEQ. This CDR3 is built from 15 residues. V lost 0 bases and J lost 1, with 7 bases in between. The sample consisted of PBMCs or T cells enriched from blood (not recorded which). This receptor was obtained from a woman in her thirties who had recovered from COVID-19. The rearrangement uses TRBV4-2 and TRBJ1-3; D not certain. The CDR3 loop is CASSQDTGSGNTIYF. The DNA for the CDR3 is TGTGCCAGCAGCCAAGATACGGGGTCTGGAAACACCATATATTTT.